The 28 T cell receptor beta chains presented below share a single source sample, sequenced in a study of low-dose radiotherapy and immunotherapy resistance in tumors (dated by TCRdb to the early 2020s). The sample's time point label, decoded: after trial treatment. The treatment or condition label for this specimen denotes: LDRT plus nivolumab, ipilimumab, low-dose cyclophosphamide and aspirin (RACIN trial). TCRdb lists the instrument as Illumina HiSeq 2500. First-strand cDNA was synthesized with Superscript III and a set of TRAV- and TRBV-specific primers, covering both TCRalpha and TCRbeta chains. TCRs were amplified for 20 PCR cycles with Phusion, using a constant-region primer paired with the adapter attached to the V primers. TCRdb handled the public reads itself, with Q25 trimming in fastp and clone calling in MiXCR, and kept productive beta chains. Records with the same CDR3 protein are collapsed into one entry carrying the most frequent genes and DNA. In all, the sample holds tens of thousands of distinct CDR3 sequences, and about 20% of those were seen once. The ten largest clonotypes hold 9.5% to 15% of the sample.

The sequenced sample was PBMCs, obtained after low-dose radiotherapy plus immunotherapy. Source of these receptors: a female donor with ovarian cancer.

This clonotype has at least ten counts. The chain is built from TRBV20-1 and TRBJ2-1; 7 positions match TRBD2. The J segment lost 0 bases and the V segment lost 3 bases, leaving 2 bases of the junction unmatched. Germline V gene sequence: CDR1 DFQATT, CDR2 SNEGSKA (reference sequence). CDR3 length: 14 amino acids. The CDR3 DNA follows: TGCAGTGCTAGGGTAGCGGGCTCCTACAATGAGCAGTTCTTC. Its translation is CSARVAGSYNEQFF.

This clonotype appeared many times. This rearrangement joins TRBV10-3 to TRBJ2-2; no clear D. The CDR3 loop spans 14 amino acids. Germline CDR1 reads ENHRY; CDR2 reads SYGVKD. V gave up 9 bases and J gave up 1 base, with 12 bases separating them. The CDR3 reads CAMKTEMNTGELFF. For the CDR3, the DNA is TGTGCCATGAAGACTGAAATGAACACCGGGGAGCTGTTTTTT.

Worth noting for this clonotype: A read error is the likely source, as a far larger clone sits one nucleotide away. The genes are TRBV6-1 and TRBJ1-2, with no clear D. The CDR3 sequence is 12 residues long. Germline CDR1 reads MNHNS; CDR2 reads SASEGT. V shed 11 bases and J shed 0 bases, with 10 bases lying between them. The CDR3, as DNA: TGTGCCGGTGTTGCCACTAACTATGGCTACACCTTC. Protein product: CAGVATNYGYTF.

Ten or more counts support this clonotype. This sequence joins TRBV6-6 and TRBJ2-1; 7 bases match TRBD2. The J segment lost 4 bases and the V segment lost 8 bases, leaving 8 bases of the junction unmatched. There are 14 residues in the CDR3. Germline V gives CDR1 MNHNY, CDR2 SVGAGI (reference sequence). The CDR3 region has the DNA TGTGCCAGCGGGGAGCGGGGATCATACAATGAGCAGTTCTTC. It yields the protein CASGERGSYNEQFF.

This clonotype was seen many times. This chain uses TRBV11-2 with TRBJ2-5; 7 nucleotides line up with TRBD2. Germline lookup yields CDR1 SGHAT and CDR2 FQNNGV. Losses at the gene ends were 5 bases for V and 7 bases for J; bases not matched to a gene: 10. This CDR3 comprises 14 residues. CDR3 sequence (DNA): TGTGCCAGCAGCCGGAACGGACTAGAGGGGACCCAGTACTTC. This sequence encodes CASSRNGLEGTQYF.

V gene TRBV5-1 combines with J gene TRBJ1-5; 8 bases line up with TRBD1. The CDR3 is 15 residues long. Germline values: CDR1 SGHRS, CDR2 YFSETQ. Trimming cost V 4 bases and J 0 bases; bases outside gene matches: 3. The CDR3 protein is CASSTGGYSNQPQHF. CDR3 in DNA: TGCGCCAGCAGCACAGGGGGATATAGCAATCAGCCCCAGCATTTT.

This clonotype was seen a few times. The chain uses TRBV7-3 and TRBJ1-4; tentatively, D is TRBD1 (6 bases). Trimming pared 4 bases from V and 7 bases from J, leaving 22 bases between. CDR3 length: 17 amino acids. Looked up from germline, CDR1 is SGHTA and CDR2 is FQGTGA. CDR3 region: CASSSSVSTGVSEKLFF. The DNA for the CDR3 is TGTGCCAGCAGCTCCTCTGTGTCGACAGGCGTGAGTGAAAAACTGTTTTTT. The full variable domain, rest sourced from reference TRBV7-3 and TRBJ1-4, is GAGVSQTPSNKVTEKGKYVELRCDPISGHTALYWYRQSLGQGPEFLIYFQGTGAADDSGLPNDRFFAVRPEGSVSTLKIQRTERGDSAVYLCASSSSVSTGVSEKLFFGSGTQLSVL.

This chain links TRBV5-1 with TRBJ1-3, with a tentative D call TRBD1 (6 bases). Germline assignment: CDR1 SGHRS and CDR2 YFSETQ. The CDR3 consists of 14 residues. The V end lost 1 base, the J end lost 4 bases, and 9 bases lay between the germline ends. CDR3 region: CASSLRGEGNTIYF. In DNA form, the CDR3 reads TGCGCCAGCAGCTTGAGGGGGGAAGGAAACACCATATATTTT. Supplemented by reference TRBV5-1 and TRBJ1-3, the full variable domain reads KAGVTQTPRYLIKTRGQQVTLSCSPISGHRSVSWYQQTPGQGLQFLFEYFSETQRNKGNFPGRFSGRQFSNSRSEMNVSTLELGDSALYLCASSLRGEGNTIYFGEGSWLTVV.

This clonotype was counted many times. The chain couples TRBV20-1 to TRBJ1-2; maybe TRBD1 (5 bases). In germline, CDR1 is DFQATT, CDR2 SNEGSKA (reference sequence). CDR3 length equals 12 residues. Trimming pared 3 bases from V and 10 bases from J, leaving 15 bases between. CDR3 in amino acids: CSARSRGTVYTF. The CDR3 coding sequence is TGCAGTGCTAGGTCCCGGGGGACCGTCTACACCTTC.

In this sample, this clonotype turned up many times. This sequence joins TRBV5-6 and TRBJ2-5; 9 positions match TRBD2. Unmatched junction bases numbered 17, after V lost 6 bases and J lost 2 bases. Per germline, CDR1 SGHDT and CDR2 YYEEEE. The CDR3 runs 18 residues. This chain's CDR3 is CASKPFWLAGTNQETQYF. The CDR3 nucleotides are TGTGCCAGCAAGCCGTTTTGGCTAGCGGGGACCAATCAAGAGACCCAGTACTTC.

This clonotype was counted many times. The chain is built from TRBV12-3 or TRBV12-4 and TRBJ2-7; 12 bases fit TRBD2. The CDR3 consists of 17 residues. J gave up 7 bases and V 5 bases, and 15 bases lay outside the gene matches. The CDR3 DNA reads TGTGCCAGCAGTATCGGACTAGCGGGACGTGTCCGTGGGGAGCAGTACTTC. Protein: CASSIGLAGRVRGEQYF.

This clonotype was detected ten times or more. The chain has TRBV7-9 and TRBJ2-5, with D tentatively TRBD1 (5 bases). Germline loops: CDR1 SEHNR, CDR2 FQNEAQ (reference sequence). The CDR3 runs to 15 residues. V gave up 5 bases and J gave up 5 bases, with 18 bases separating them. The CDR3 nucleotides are TGTGCCAGCAGCCCGAAGGTCAGGGTCGGGGAGACCCAGTACTTC. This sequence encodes CASSPKVRVGETQYF.

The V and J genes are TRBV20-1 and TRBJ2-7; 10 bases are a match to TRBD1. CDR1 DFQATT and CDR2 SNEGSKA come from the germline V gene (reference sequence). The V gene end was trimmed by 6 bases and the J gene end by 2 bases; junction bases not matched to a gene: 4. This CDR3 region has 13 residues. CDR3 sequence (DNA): TGCAGTGCCTCAGACAGGGGGCCCTACGAGCAGTACTTC. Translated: CSASDRGPYEQYF.

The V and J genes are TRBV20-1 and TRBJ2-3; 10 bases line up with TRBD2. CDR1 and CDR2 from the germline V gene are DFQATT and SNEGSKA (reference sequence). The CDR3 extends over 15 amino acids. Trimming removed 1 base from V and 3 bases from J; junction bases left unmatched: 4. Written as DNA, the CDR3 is TGCAGTGCTAGAGCTAGCGGGGGTAGGACAGATACGCAGTATTTT. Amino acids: CSARASGGRTDTQYF.

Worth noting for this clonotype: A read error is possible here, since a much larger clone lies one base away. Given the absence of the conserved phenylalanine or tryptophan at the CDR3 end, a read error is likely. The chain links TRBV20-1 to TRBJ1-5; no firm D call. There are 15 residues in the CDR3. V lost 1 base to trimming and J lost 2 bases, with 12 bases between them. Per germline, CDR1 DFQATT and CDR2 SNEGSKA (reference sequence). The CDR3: CSARGKDYGNQPQHL. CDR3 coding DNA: TGCAGTGCTAGAGGTAAAGATTATGGCAATCAGCCCCAGCATTTG.

CDR3 sequence: CASSSLRGSYNEQFF. CDR3 bases: TGTGCCAGCAGTAGCCTACGGGGATCTTACAATGAGCAGTTCTTC. The rearrangement uses TRBV13 and TRBJ2-1, with D perhaps matching TRBD2 (5 bases). The V end lost 6 bases, the J end lost 4 bases, and 16 bases lay between the germline ends. This CDR3 is 15 amino acids long. Per the germline V gene, CDR1 is PRHDT and CDR2 is FYEKMQ (reference sequence).

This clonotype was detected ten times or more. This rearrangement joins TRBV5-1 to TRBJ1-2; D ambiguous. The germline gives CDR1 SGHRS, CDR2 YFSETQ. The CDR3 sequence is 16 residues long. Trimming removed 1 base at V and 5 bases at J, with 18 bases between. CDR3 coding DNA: TGCGCCAGCAGCTTGTATGAAAGCAGGCGGGATTATGGCTACACCTTC. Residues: CASSLYESRRDYGYTF.

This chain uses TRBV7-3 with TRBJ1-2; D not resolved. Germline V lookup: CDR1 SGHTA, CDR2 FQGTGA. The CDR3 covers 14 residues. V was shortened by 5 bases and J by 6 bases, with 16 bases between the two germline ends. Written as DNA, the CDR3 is TGTGCCAGCAGCCCTACCAGCGACTTTAATGGCTACACCTTC. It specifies CASSPTSDFNGYTF.

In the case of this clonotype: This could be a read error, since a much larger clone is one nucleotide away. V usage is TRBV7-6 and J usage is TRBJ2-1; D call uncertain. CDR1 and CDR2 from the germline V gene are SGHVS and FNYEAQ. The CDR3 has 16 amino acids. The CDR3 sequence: CASSLGSLTAPNEQSF. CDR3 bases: TGTGCCAGCAGCTTAGGTTCACTAACCGCCCCCAATGAGCAGTCCTTC.

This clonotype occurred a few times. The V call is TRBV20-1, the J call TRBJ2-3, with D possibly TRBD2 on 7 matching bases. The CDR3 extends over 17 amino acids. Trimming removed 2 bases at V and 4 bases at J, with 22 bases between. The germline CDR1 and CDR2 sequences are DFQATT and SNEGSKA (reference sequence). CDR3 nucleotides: TGCAGTGCTAGATACGTTGGGGGGGGGGGCCGTCCAGATACGCAGTATTTT. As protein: CSARYVGGGGRPDTQYF.

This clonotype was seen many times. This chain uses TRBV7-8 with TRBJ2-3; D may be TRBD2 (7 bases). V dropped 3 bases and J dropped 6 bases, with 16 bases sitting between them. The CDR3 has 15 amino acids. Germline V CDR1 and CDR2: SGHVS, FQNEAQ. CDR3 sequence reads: CASSLGGGPVDTQYF. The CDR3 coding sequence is TGTGCCAGCAGCTTGGGCGGGGGCCCAGTGGATACGCAGTATTTT. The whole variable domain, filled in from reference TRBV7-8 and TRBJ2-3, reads GAGVSQSPRYKVAKRGQDVALRCDPISGHVSLFWYQQALGQGPEFLTYFQNEAQLDKSGLPSDRFFAERPEGSVSTLKIQRTQQEDSAVYLCASSLGGGPVDTQYFGPGTRLTVL.

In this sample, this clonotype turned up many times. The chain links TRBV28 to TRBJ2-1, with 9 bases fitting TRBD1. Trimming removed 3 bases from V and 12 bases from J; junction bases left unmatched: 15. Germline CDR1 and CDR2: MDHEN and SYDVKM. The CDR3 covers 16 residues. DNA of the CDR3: TGTGCCAGCAGTTTTAGGATGCTCGCGGGACAGGGAGGGCAGTTCTTC. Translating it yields CASSFRMLAGQGGQFF.

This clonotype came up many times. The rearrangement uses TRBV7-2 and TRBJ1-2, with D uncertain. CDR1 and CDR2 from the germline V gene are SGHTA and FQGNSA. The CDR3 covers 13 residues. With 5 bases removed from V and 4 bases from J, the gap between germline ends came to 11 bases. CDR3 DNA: TGTGCCAGCAGCGTGAGGGCAGTCTATGGCTACACCTTC. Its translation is CASSVRAVYGYTF.

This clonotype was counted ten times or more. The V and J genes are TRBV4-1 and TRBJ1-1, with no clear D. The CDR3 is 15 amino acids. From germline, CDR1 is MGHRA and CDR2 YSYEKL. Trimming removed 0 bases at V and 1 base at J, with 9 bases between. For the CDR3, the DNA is TGCGCCAGCAGCCAAGATTCCACGGGGAACACTGAAGCTTTCTTT. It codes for CASSQDSTGNTEAFF.

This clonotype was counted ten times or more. The CDR3 protein is CSARGDGGNGYTF. DNA of the CDR3: TGCAGTGCTAGAGGTGATGGGGGGAATGGCTACACCTTC. The chain links TRBV20-1 to TRBJ1-2; D may be TRBD1 (5 bases). V was clipped by 1 base and J by 6 bases, with 12 bases between them. The CDR3 sequence is 13 residues long. CDR1 is DFQATT, CDR2 SNEGSKA, per germline (reference sequence).

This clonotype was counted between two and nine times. The CDR3: CASAARGGPYNEQFF. The CDR3 DNA is TGTGCTAGTGCCGCCCGAGGCGGGCCCTACAATGAGCAGTTCTTC. The chain links TRBV12-5 to TRBJ2-1, with D tentatively TRBD2 (5 bases). The CDR3 is made up of 15 amino acids. V dropped 7 bases and J dropped 2 bases, with 15 bases sitting between them. Looked up from germline, CDR1 is LGHNT and CDR2 is FRNRAP. Full variable domain (missing parts from reference TRBV12-5 and TRBJ2-1): DARVTQTPRHKVTEMGQEVTMRCQPILGHNTVFWYRQTMMQGLELLAYFRNRAPLDDSGMPKDRFSAEMPDATLATLKIQPSEPRDSAVYFCASAARGGPYNEQFFGPGTRLTVL.

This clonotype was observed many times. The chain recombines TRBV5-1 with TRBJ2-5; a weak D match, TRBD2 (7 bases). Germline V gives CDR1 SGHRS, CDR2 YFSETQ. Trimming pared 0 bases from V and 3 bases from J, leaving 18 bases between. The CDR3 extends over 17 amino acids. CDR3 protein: CASSLGRGLTKEETQYF. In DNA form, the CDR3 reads TGCGCCAGCAGCTTGGGCAGGGGACTAACAAAGGAAGAGACCCAGTACTTC.

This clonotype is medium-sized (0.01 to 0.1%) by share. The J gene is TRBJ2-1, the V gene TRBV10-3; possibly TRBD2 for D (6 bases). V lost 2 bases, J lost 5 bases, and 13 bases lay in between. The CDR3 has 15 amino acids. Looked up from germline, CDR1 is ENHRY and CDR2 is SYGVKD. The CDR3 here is CAISEREFIDNEQFF. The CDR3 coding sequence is TGTGCCATCAGTGAGCGGGAGTTTATAGACAATGAGCAGTTCTTC.